By sample share, the clone carrying this T cell receptor beta chain is medium-sized. Antigen unknown. The TRBV12-4/TRBJ1-2 clonotypes were amplified using barcode primers with ligated adaptors. TCRdb recomputed calls from the multiplex PCR reads with MiXCR, one row per CDR3 protein. Here the sample spans just under 500 distinct CDR3 sequences, 5.5% to 7% being singletons. Study-wide findings and caveats: Under 2.2% of tumor Treg sequences matched blood Tregs or memory cells. Greatest tumor Treg TCR overlap was with tumor naive CD4+ cells. Tumor memory CD4+ T cell TCR gene usage was found to cluster with blood and lymph node memory CD4+ cells and with lymph node naive CD4+ cells.

Cells sorted as Tregs were CD4+, CD25+ and CD127-/low. V was cut by 7 bases and J by 10 bases, with 13 bases left in between. CDR3 length: 11 residues. The receptor was derived from a female donor with breast cancer. Sequencing was performed on tumor-infiltrating Tregs sorted from the breast tumor. The chain is built from TRBV12-3 or TRBV12-4 and TRBJ1-2; TRBD1 might be the D (6 bases). CDR3 loop: CASTWTDLYTF. The CDR3 coding sequence is TGTGCCAGCACCTGGACAGATCTCTACACCTTC.